This T cell receptor beta chain is drawn from a study of blood T cell repertoires in COVID-19. Authors' processing steps: Reference gene primer amplification in the assay estimated nucleated cell counts. Here immunoSEQ multiplex PCR was the method, and the copy in TCRdb shows in-frame clones only, minus some. The V and J calls and clone size are taken from that table; D and trimming were inferred from the DNA. Of about 140,000 clones listed, around 76% are singletons. CDR1 SGHDT and CDR2 YYEEEE come from the germline V gene. V was cut by 4 bases and J by 10 bases, with 20 bases left in between. The CDR3 consists of 14 residues.

The sequencing sample was made of peripheral blood. The rearrangement links TRBV5-6 to TRBJ1-1; no clear D. This sequence was found in a man older than 75 with acute or convalescent COVID-19. The CDR3 spells CASSRLQSYLSAFF. Written as DNA, the CDR3 is TGTGCCAGCAGCCGACTTCAGAGTTATCTATCAGCTTTCTTT.